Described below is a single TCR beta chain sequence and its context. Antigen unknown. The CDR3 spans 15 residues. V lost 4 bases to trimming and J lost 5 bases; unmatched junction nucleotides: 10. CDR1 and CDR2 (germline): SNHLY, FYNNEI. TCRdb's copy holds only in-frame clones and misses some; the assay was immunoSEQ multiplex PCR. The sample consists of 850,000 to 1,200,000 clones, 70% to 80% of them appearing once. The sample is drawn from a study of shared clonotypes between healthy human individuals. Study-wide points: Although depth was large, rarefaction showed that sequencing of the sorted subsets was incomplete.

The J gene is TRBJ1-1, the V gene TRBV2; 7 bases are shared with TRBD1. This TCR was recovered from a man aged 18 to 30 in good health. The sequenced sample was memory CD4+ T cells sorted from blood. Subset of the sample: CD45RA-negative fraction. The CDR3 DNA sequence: TGTGCCAGCAGTGCATCAGGGGGTGTTCGAACTGAAGCTTTCTTT. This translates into CASSASGGVRTEAFF.